This T cell receptor (beta chain) is drawn from a study of early T cells in non-severe SARS-CoV-2 infection. Trimming took 3 bases from V and 3 from J, leaving 9 bases between them. Germline-derived CDR1 and CDR2 are MDHEN and SYDVKM. The CDR3 spans 13 residues. This clonotype was counted between two and nine times. The library protocol tagged individual cDNA molecules with unique molecular identifiers. Each CDR3 protein is one row after TCRdb ran MiXCR on the 5' RACE reads. The sample consists of 42,000 or so distinct CDR3 sequences, approximately 6.2% of them appearing once. This receptor was identified in an adult who was a healthcare worker with PCR-confirmed SARS-CoV-2 infection or an uninfected control (not recorded which). This rearrangement joins TRBV28 to TRBJ2-7, with D hard to call. The sample consisted of whole blood, taken at baseline. CDR3 loop: CASSFGRYYEQYF. In DNA form, the CDR3 reads TGTGCCAGCAGTTTCGGCAGATACTACGAGCAGTACTTC. The complete variable domain, with remaining parts taken from reference TRBV28 and TRBJ2-7, reads DVKVTQSSRYLVKRTGEKVFLECVQDMDHENMFWYRQDPGLGLRLIYFSYDVKMKEKGDIPEGYSVSREKKERFSLILESASTNQTSMYLCASSFGRYYEQYFGPGTRLTVT.